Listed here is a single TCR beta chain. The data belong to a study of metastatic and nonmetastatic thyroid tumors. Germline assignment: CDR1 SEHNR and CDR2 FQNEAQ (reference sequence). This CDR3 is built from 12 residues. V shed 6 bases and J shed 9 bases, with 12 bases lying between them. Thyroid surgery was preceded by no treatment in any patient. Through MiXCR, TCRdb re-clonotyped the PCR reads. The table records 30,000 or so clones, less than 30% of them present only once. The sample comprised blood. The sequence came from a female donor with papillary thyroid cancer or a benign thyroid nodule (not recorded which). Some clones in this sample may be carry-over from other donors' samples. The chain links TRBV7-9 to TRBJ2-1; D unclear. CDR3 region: CASSVSVTEQFF. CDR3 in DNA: TGTGCCAGCAGTGTGAGCGTGACTGAGCAGTTCTTC.